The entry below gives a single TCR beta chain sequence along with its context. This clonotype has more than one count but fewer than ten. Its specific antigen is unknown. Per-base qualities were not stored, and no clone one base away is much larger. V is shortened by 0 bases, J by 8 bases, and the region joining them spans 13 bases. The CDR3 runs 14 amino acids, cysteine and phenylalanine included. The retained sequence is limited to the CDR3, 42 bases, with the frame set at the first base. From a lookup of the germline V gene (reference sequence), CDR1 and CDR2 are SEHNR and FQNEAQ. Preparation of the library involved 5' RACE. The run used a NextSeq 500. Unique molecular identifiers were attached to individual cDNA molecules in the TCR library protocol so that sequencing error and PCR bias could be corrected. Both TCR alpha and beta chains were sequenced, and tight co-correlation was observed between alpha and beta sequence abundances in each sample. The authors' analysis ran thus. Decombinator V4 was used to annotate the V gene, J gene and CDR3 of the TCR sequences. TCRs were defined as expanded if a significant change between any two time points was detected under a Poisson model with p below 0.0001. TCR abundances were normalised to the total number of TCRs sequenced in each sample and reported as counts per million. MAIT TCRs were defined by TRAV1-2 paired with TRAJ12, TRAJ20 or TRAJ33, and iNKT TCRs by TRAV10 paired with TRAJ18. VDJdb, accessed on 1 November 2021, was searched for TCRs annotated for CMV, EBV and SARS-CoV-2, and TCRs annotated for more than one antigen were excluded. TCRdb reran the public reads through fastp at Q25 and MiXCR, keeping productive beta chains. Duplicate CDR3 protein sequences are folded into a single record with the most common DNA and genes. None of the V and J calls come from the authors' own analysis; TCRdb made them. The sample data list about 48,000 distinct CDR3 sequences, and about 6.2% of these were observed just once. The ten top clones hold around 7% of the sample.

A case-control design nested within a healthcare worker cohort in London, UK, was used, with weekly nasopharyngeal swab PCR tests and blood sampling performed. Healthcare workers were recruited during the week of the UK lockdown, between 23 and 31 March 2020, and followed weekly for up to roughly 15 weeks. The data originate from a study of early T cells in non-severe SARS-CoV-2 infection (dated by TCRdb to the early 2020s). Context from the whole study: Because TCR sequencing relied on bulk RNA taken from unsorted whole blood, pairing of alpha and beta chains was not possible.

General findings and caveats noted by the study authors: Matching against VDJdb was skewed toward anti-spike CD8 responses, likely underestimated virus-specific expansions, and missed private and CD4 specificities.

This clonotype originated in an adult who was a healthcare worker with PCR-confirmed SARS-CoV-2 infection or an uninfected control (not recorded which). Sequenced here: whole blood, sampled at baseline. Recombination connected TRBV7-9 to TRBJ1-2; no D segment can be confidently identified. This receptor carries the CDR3 CASSLALATKGYTF. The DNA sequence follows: TGTGCCAGCAGCTTAGCGCTCGCCACAAAGGGCTACACCTTC.